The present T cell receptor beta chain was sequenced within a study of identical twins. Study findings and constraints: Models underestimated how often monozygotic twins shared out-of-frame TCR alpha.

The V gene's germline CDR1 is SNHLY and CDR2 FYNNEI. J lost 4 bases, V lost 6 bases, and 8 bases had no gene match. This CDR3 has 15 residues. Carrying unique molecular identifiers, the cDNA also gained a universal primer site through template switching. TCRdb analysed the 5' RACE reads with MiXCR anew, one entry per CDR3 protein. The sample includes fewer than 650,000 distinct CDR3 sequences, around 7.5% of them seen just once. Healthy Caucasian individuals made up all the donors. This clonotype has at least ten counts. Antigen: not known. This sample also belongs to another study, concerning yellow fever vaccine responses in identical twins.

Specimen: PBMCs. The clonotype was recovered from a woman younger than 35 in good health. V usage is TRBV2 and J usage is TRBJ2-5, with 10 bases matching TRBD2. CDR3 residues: CASSRGASGRETQYF. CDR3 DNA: TGTGCCAGCAGCAGGGGGGCTAGCGGGAGAGAGACCCAGTACTTC.